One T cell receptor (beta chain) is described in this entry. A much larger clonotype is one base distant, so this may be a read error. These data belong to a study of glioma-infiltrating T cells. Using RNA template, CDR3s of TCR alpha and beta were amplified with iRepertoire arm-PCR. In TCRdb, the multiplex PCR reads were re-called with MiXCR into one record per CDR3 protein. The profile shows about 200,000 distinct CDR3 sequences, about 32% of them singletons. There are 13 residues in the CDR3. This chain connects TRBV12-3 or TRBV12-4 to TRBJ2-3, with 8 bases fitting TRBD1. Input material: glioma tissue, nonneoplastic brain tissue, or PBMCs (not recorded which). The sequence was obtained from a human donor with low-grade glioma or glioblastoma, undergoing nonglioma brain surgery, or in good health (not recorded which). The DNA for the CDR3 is TGTGCCAGAAGTTTACTCGACAGGGGTACGCAGTATTTT. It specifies CARSLLDRGTQYF.